This TCR beta chain stems from a study of identical twins. One entry per CDR3 protein, called by TCRdb with MiXCR from the 5' RACE reads. The sample shows approximately 500,000 distinct CDR3 sequences, approximately 16% of them seen only once. The same data also went into a second study, on yellow fever vaccine responses in identical twins.

The specimen sequenced was CD4+ T cells sorted from blood. The TCR was taken from a woman aged 18 to 35 in good health.

The CDR3 protein is CASSQEPVVTGTDTQYF. The DNA for the CDR3 is TGTGCCAGCAGCCAAGAACCCGTAGTTACCGGCACAGATACGCAGTATTTT. The chain links TRBV3-1 to TRBJ2-3, with unresolved D. Between the trimmed V and J ends, which lost 0 bases and 1 base, there was a span of 14 bases. The length of the CDR3 is 17 residues. Germline assignment: CDR1 LGHDT and CDR2 YNNKEL (reference sequence).